The sequence of this T cell receptor (beta chain) was determined in a study of shared clonotypes between healthy human individuals. Study results and caveats: Naive subsets generally exceeded memory subsets in estimated richness.

About this clone: Its antigen is as yet unknown. Other nucleotide sequences in the sample specify the same CDR3.

The CDR3 spans 14 residues. Unmatched junction bases numbered 5, after V lost 4 bases and J lost 2 bases. From germline, CDR1 is SGHRS and CDR2 YFSETQ. Several immunoSEQ 96-well plates shared each subset's DNA, each plate a replicate. Per the study methods: Junction-only immunoSEQ sequences carried no quality scores, so filtering differed. Libraries were prepared by immunoSEQ multiplex PCR; TCRdb keeps only in-frame clonotypes and omits some of them. V and J calls and clone size are copied from that table; D and trimming were computed from the DNA. Altogether some 2,400,000 clones are present, approximately 95% being singletons, with the ten largest covering over 0.1%.

Sequencing was done on a sample of naive CD4+ T cells sorted from blood. Subset denoted: CD45RA+ positively selected. The clonotype comes from a man aged 18 to 30 in good health. V usage is TRBV5-1 and J usage is TRBJ2-5, with TRBD1 identical over 7 bases. CDR3 residues: CASSPTTGQETQYF. The CDR3 DNA reads TGCGCCAGCAGCCCTACGACAGGGCAAGAGACCCAGTACTTC. Drawing the rest from reference TRBV5-1 and TRBJ2-5, the complete variable domain is KAGVTQTPRYLIKTRGQQVTLSCSPISGHRSVSWYQQTPGQGLQFLFEYFSETQRNKGNFPGRFSGRQFSNSRSEMNVSTLELGDSALYLCASSPTTGQETQYFGPGTRLLVL.